What follows is one T cell receptor beta chain and its context. Per the germline V gene, CDR1 is SGHRS and CDR2 is YFSETQ. V was pared by 4 bases and J by 7 bases, with 8 bases between. The CDR3 contains 11 residues. This record comes from a study of blood T cell repertoires in COVID-19. In the original workflow: The assay estimated nucleated cells by amplifying reference gene primers. TCRdb keeps only in-frame clones here, not all; method: immunoSEQ multiplex PCR. V, J and clone size reflect that table, while D and trimming were determined from the DNA. The sample holds 20,000 to 25,000 clones, 75% to 85% seen once.

The TCR sequence derives from a man between 65 and 79 years old with acute or convalescent COVID-19. This sequence joins TRBV5-1 and TRBJ2-5; the D is unclear. The specimen was peripheral blood. This chain's CDR3 is CASSLSVTQYF. The CDR3 bases are TGCGCCAGCAGCCTTTCTGTGACCCAGTACTTC.